A single sample gave rise to the 25 T cell receptor beta chains below, sequenced in a study of PD-L1 blockade in urothelial cancer. Measured with immunoSEQ multiplex PCR; TCRdb has only the in-frame clones, and not every one. The table includes about 21,000 clones, 90% detected once. Material: PBMCs, obtained around atezolizumab (anti-PD-L1) treatment. These receptors were taken from a woman in her sixties with urothelial cancer.

The genes are TRBV2 and TRBJ1-5; 7 bases line up with TRBD1. The CDR3 has 14 residues. Losses at the gene ends were 5 bases for V and 3 bases for J; bases not matched to a gene: 4. Germline V gene sequence: CDR1 SNHLY, CDR2 FYNNEI. CDR3 protein: CASSKTGTNQPQHF. The CDR3 bases are TGTGCCAGCAGTAAGACAGGGACCAATCAGCCCCAGCATTTT.

The rearrangement links TRBV4-2 to TRBJ2-2, with D tentatively TRBD2 (6 bases). Germline V CDR1 and CDR2: LGHNA, YNFKEQ. V lost 0 bases, J lost 4 bases, and 15 bases lay in between. This CDR3 region has 17 residues. The DNA for the CDR3 is TGTGCCAGCAGCCAAGATGTAGCGGTGGGGGTCACCGGGGAGCTGTTTTTT. Its translation is CASSQDVAVGVTGELFF.

The chain employs TRBV5-6 and TRBJ2-1; 8 positions agree with TRBD2. The V gene end was trimmed by 4 bases and the J gene end by 8 bases; junction bases not matched to a gene: 14. The CDR3 sequence is 16 residues long. The germline CDR1 and CDR2 sequences are SGHDT and YYEEEE. CDR3 DNA: TGTGCCAGCAGCCCAACGTTGCGGGAGGTCGGTTATGAGCAGTTCTTC. This encodes CASSPTLREVGYEQFF. The full variable domain, rest sourced from reference TRBV5-6 and TRBJ2-1, is DAGVTQSPTHLIKTRGQQVTLRCSPKSGHDTVSWYQQALGQGPQFIFQYYEEEERQRGNFPDRFSGHQFPNYSSELNVNALLLGDSALYLCASSPTLREVGYEQFFGPGTRLTVL.

The V and J genes are TRBV29-1 and TRBJ1-2, with 8 bases lining up with TRBD1. The length of the CDR3 is 13 residues. V shed 6 bases, J shed 8 bases, and the junction held 11 bases outside the gene matches. The germline CDR1 and CDR2 sequences are SQVTM and ANQGSEA. The DNA of the CDR3 is TGCAGCGTGAACCAACAGGGGGAGGGCGGCTACACCTTC. It encodes CSVNQQGEGGYTF.

The chain recombines TRBV7-9 with TRBJ2-1; a possible D gene is TRBD2 (7 bases). The germline V gene encodes CDR1 SEHNR and CDR2 FQNEAQ (reference sequence). The CDR3 has 12 residues. Trimming pared 11 bases from V and 5 bases from J, leaving 13 bases between. The CDR3 region is CAGGDIDNEQFF. The CDR3 region has the DNA TGTGCCGGGGGGGACATAGACAATGAGCAGTTCTTC.

The V and J genes are TRBV11-2 and TRBJ2-7; the D gene is possibly TRBD2 (6 bases). V was pared by 4 bases and J by 6 bases, with 16 bases between. Germline V CDR1 and CDR2: SGHAT, FQNNGV. This CDR3 is built from 14 residues. The CDR3 DNA is TGTGCCAGCAGCTCGATAAAGGAGGGCCTCGAGCAGTACTTC. It is translated as CASSSIKEGLEQYF.

This clone was detected a few times. The chain joins TRBV7-2 to TRBJ2-1; 8 nucleotides match TRBD2. Germline V gene lookup returns CDR1 SGHTA and CDR2 FQGNSA. The ends lost 3 bases at V and 6 bases at J; junction bases unmatched: 7. The CDR3 consists of 15 residues. CDR3 in DNA: TGTGCCAGCAGCTTCGACAGCCGGGAGGGCAATGAGCAGTTCTTC. Translated, it gives CASSFDSREGNEQFF.

V gene TRBV7-9 combines with J gene TRBJ1-1; 7 nucleotides agree with TRBD1. The CDR3 contains 14 residues. The germline V gene has CDR1 SEHNR and CDR2 FQNEAQ (reference sequence). J gave up 9 bases and V 1 base, and 8 bases lay outside the gene matches. For the CDR3, the DNA is TGTGCCAGCAGCTTAGGACAGGGACCGCCCCAAGCTTTCTTT. Translating gives CASSLGQGPPQAFF.

The gene calls are TRBV14 and TRBJ2-3; 10 bases match TRBD2. Germline CDR1 is SGHDN and CDR2 is FVKESK. The CDR3 runs to 16 residues. With V trimmed by 1 base and J by 1 base, 2 bases remained unmatched. CDR3 amino acids: CASSQASGRGTDTQYF. The CDR3, as DNA: TGTGCCAGCAGCCAAGCTAGCGGGAGAGGCACAGATACGCAGTATTTT.

The V call is TRBV27, the J call TRBJ2-1; 7 bases align to TRBD1. V lost 2 bases and J lost 4; bases outside the gene matches: 2. Germline-derived CDR1 and CDR2 are MNHEY and SMNVEV (reference sequence). This CDR3 is 14 amino acids long. CDR3 DNA: TGTGCCAGCAGTTTAGGCAGGGGGTACAATGAGCAGTTCTTC. Amino acid sequence: CASSLGRGYNEQFF.

V gene TRBV6-1 combines with J gene TRBJ1-5; D is possibly TRBD1 (6 bases). V lost 10 bases and J 4 bases, leaving 17 bases between the germline ends. Germline V gene lookup returns CDR1 MNHNS and CDR2 SASEGT. The CDR3 extends over 14 amino acids. Written as DNA, the CDR3 is TGTGCCATCACCTTCGGACAGCCAAATCAGCCCCAGCATTTT. Protein product: CAITFGQPNQPQHF.

The CDR3 DNA sequence: TGTGCCAGCAGTGAGGGGACAGCTAACTATGGCTACACCTTC. Its translation is CASSEGTANYGYTF. The rearrangement links TRBV6-5 to TRBJ1-2; TRBD1 aligns across 7 bases. V was clipped by 5 bases and J by 0 bases; unmatched bases: 3. The CDR3 is made up of 14 amino acids. Germline V gene data show CDR1 as MNHEY and CDR2 as SVGAGI.

The chain couples TRBV2 to TRBJ2-7, with D maybe TRBD2 (6 bases). Germline V lookup: CDR1 SNHLY, CDR2 FYNNEI. Trimming removed 10 bases at V and 6 bases at J, with 19 bases between. The CDR3 is 13 amino acids. The CDR3 sequence is CAIPFGGLGEQYF. Written as DNA, the CDR3 is TGTGCCATTCCTTTTGGGGGGTTAGGCGAGCAGTACTTC.

J is TRBJ1-5 and V is TRBV5-4; no reliable D call. Trimming took off 3 bases at V and 0 bases at J, with 7 bases between the two ends. The germline V gene has CDR1 SGHNT and CDR2 YYREEE (reference sequence). This CDR3 spans 14 amino acids. The CDR3 sequence: CASSSGGSNQPQHF. The CDR3 nucleotides read TGTGCCAGCAGCTCGGGAGGTAGCAATCAGCCCCAGCATTTT.

The chain links TRBV5-6 to TRBJ2-1, with TRBD2 identical over 8 bases. Germline CDR1 SGHDT, CDR2 YYEEEE. The length of the CDR3 is 16 residues. V lost 0 bases and J lost 7; bases outside the gene matches: 9. The CDR3 loop reads CASSLAGTRVGNEQFF. Written as DNA, the CDR3 is TGTGCCAGCAGCTTGGCCGGGACTAGAGTAGGAAATGAGCAGTTCTTC.

This clone was detected only a few times. An end of the junction differs from the germline gene, which may be a read error. The chain employs TRBV10-3 and TRBJ2-7, with 7 bases identical to TRBD2. This CDR3 has 15 residues. Germline V lookup: CDR1 ENHRY, CDR2 SYGVKD. CDR3 sequence reads: CASSEVGRAVYEQYF. The CDR3 DNA follows: TGTGCCAGCAGTGAAGTGGGGAGGGCCGTCTACGAGCAGTACTTC.

This sequence joins TRBV2 and TRBJ2-2; 9 bases align to TRBD1. The CDR3 is made up of 14 amino acids. V was clipped by 6 bases and J by 4 bases; unmatched bases: 3. Germline V lookup: CDR1 SNHLY, CDR2 FYNNEI. The CDR3: CASRVDRGTGELFF. The DNA for the CDR3 is TGTGCCAGCAGGGTGGACAGGGGCACCGGGGAGCTGTTTTTT.

This chain connects TRBV28 to TRBJ2-1; D is unclear. The CDR3 spans 14 residues. Germline V CDR1 and CDR2: MDHEN, SYDVKM. Trimming cost V 8 bases and J 4 bases, with 15 bases left between them. The chain's CDR3 is CASVPQPYYNEQFF. CDR3 bases: TGTGCCAGCGTCCCACAGCCCTATTACAATGAGCAGTTCTTC. Looking up the rest from reference TRBV28 and TRBJ2-1 gives the full variable domain: DVKVTQSSRYLVKRTGEKVFLECVQDMDHENMFWYRQDPGLGLRLIYFSYDVKMKEKGDIPEGYSVSREKKERFSLILESASTNQTSMYLCASVPQPYYNEQFFGPGTRLTVL.

V is TRBV6-1 and J is TRBJ2-3, with 7 bases that match TRBD1. V lost 4 bases, J lost 2 bases, and 12 bases stayed unmatched. This CDR3 has 17 amino acids. The germline V gene has CDR1 MNHNS and CDR2 SASEGT. The CDR3, as DNA: TGTGCCAGCAGTGTAAAAAAAGGGACAGCCACCACAGATACGCAGTATTTT. Residues: CASSVKKGTATTDTQYF.

The V call is TRBV28, the J call TRBJ2-7, with 10 bases that match TRBD2. This CDR3 contains 15 residues. V lost 2 bases, J lost 7 bases, and 8 bases stayed unmatched. Germline V gene sequence: CDR1 MDHEN, CDR2 SYDVKM. For the CDR3, the DNA is TGTGCCAGCAGTTTAGGGCTAGCGGGAGCGTATGAGCAGTACTTC. Translating gives CASSLGLAGAYEQYF. Full variable domain (remainder filled in from reference TRBV28 and TRBJ2-7): DVKVTQSSRYLVKRTGEKVFLECVQDMDHENMFWYRQDPGLGLRLIYFSYDVKMKEKGDIPEGYSVSREKKERFSLILESASTNQTSMYLCASSLGLAGAYEQYFGPGTRLTVT.

The chain links TRBV7-9 to TRBJ2-2; TRBD2 is a possible D gene (5 bases). With 4 bases removed from V and 3 bases from J, the gap between germline ends came to 12 bases. Germline lookup yields CDR1 SEHNR and CDR2 FQNEAQ (reference sequence). This CDR3 is built from 15 residues. The CDR3 coding sequence is TGTGCCAGCAGCTCCCGAGGAGGCCACACCGGGGAGCTGTTTTTT. Its protein product is CASSSRGGHTGELFF.

This rearrangement joins TRBV27 to TRBJ1-5; tentatively, D is TRBD1 (5 bases). V was pared by 1 base and J by 6 bases, with 10 bases between. The CDR3 consists of 14 residues. Germline CDR1 reads MNHEY; CDR2 reads SMNVEV (reference sequence). CDR3 nucleotides: TGTGCCAGCAGTTTATTTGGGGCACGTCAGCCCCAGCATTTT. Its protein product is CASSLFGARQPQHF.

A few counts support this clone. The V gene is TRBV2, the J gene TRBJ1-1, with D possibly being TRBD1 (6 bases). CDR3 length: 15 residues. Trimming removed 0 bases from V and 2 bases from J, with 10 bases in between. Germline-derived CDR1 and CDR2 are SNHLY and FYNNEI. This chain's CDR3 is CASSEALTGNTEAFF. CDR3 bases: TGTGCCAGCAGTGAAGCGTTGACAGGCAACACTGAAGCTTTCTTT.

The J gene is TRBJ1-1, the V gene TRBV4-3; D gene ambiguous. Between the trimmed V and J ends, which lost 0 bases and 2 bases, there was a span of 10 bases. Germline CDR1 LGHNA, CDR2 YSLEER. This CDR3 is built from 15 residues. The CDR3 is CASSQDARINTEAFF. DNA for the CDR3: TGCGCCAGCAGCCAAGATGCCAGAATTAACACTGAAGCTTTCTTT.

The V call is TRBV5-5, the J call TRBJ1-3; D is unresolved. CDR1 and CDR2 from the germline V gene are SGHKS and YYEKEE (reference sequence). The CDR3 totals 15 residues. The V end was cut by 0 bases, the J end by 0 bases, with 7 bases between. The CDR3 DNA reads TGTGCCAGCAGCTTGGATGCGGGCTCTGGAAACACCATATATTTT. This gives the protein CASSLDAGSGNTIYF.